This T cell receptor beta chain was identified in a study of T cell responses to AZD1222 COVID-19 vaccine. Clones were sequenced by immunoSEQ multiplex PCR, and TCRdb holds only the in-frame ones, with some missing. Of 100,000 to 150,000 clones listed, nearly 95% are singletons. This CDR3 comprises 16 residues. Germline V gene data show CDR1 as WSHSY and CDR2 as SAAADI. Unmatched junction bases numbered 8, after V lost 4 bases and J lost 4 bases. Study findings and constraints: Regions 160-218 and 743-854 held dominance among vaccine-associated CD4 TCRs, which spanned spike. Recipients of two AZD1222 doses showed rising Spike-specific TCR breadth and depth. Only a handful of people who got AZD1222 tested seropositive at baseline. Repertoire sampling happened only post peak T cell response.

Concerning this clone itself: Antigen: not known.

This chain links TRBV10-2 with TRBJ1-3, with 9 bases fitting TRBD1. This specimen was peripheral blood, taken on day 0 of AZD1222 vaccination. This receptor was taken from an adult in good health. The CDR3 region is CASSGDRESVGNTIYF. The CDR3 DNA reads as TGCGCCAGCAGTGGGGACAGGGAATCGGTCGGAAACACCATATATTTT.